These 26 T cell receptor beta chains originate from one sample sequenced in a study of shared clonotypes between healthy human individuals. Libraries were prepared by immunoSEQ multiplex PCR; TCRdb keeps only in-frame clonotypes and omits some of them. This sample has roughly 1,500,000 clones; around 98.5% occur once, and the top ten carry approximately 0.4%. Source material: naive CD4+ T cells sorted from blood. Subset defined: CD45RA+ positively selected. The source is a man under 40 in good health.

This rearrangement joins TRBV5-6 to TRBJ2-2; 11 nucleotides agree with TRBD2. Germline assignment: CDR1 SGHDT and CDR2 YYEEEE. This CDR3 is 12 amino acids long. The CDR3 DNA reads as TGTGCTTGGACTAGCGGGCGCGGGGAGCTGTTTTTT. Translating gives CAWTSGRGELFF.

The chain recombines TRBV5-8 with TRBJ2-7; unclear D gene. Germline-derived CDR1 and CDR2 are SGHTS and YDEGEE. Trimming pared 3 bases from V and 3 bases from J, leaving 4 bases between. CDR3 length: 11 amino acids. The CDR3 spells CASSSFYEQYF. DNA of the CDR3: TGTGCCAGCAGCTCGTTCTACGAGCAGTACTTC. Together with reference TRBV5-8 and TRBJ2-7, the CDR3 gives the full variable domain: EAGVTQSPTHLIKTRGQQATLRCSPISGHTSVYWYQQALGLGLQFLLWYDEGEERNRGNFPPRFSGRQFPNYSSELNVNALELEDSALYLCASSSFYEQYFGPGTRLTVT.

The chain uses TRBV30 and TRBJ2-5; D is ambiguous. CDR3 length: 14 amino acids. The V and J ends lost 0 bases and 3 bases respectively, with 11 bases between them. CDR1 is GTSNPN and CDR2 is SVGIG in the germline V gene (reference sequence). As DNA, the CDR3 is TGTGCCTGGAGTGTTGGTGGGGTCGAAGAGACCCAGTACTTC. The encoded protein is CAWSVGGVEETQYF.

As for this clone: Other DNA sequences in the sample encode the same CDR3. The rearrangement joins TRBV7-9 to TRBJ2-7; TRBD1 might be the D (6 bases). CDR1 and CDR2 from the germline V gene are SEHNR and FQNEAQ (reference sequence). The V gene lost 3 bases and the J gene lost 1 base, with 10 bases spanning the gap. The CDR3 has 14 residues. CDR3 region: CASSLGALSYEQYF. The CDR3 DNA is TGTGCCAGCAGCTTGGGGGCGCTTTCCTACGAGCAGTACTTC.

As for this clone: Other nucleotide sequences from this sample produce the same CDR3. The V call is TRBV5-1, the J call TRBJ2-2; a possible D gene is TRBD2 (6 bases). The ends were cut back, 0 bases at V and 3 bases at J, with 9 bases in the middle. The CDR3 runs 15 residues. Germline V gene lookup returns CDR1 SGHRS and CDR2 YFSETQ. Here the CDR3 DNA reads TGCGCCAGCAGCTTGGCGGGAGTAGACACCGGGGAGCTGTTTTTT. It encodes CASSLAGVDTGELFF.

The rearrangement joins TRBV6-5 to TRBJ2-1, with D possibly TRBD1 on 6 matching bases. The V gene lost 2 bases and the J gene lost 0 bases, with 11 bases spanning the gap. CDR3 length equals 16 residues. Germline V gene lookup returns CDR1 MNHEY and CDR2 SVGAGI. The CDR3 DNA is TGTGCCAGCAGTTACATCCAGGGGCTCTCCTACAATGAGCAGTTCTTC. Protein sequence: CASSYIQGLSYNEQFF.

The chain joins TRBV11-2 to TRBJ2-5; D is perhaps TRBD1 or TRBD2 (5 bases each). CDR3 length equals 13 residues. The germline CDR1 and CDR2 sequences are SGHAT and FQNNGV. Trimming took 5 bases from V and 4 from J, leaving 11 bases between them. The CDR3 nucleotides are TGTGCCAGCAGCGTCTCAGGGAGAGAGACCCAGTACTTC. Protein sequence: CASSVSGRETQYF.

This rearrangement joins TRBV7-9 to TRBJ2-7; a weak D match, TRBD1 (6 bases). This CDR3 is 15 amino acids long. Germline-derived CDR1 and CDR2 are SEHNR and FQNEAQ (reference sequence). V was cut by 5 bases and J by 3 bases, with 17 bases left in between. CDR3 in amino acids: CASSQQRGGDYEQYF. CDR3 in DNA: TGTGCCAGCAGCCAACAGCGAGGGGGAGACTACGAGCAGTACTTC.

CDR3 residues: CASSLRTSGRAIPFVSSYEQYF. The CDR3, as DNA: TGCGCCAGCAGCCTTCGGACTAGCGGGAGGGCCATTCCTTTCGTTAGCTCCTACGAGCAGTACTTC. V gene TRBV5-1 combines with J gene TRBJ2-7, with TRBD2 matching over 15 bases. The CDR3 has 22 residues. The germline CDR1 and CDR2 sequences are SGHRS and YFSETQ. Trimming removed 4 bases from V and 0 bases from J; junction bases left unmatched: 20.

J is TRBJ2-3 and V is TRBV7-2, with D perhaps matching TRBD1 or TRBD2 (6 bases each). Germline-derived CDR1 and CDR2 are SGHTA and FQGNSA. The CDR3 sequence is 16 residues long. V lost 4 bases to trimming and J lost 2 bases, with 16 bases between them. This CDR3 is CASSSRGRETTDTQYF. The CDR3 DNA sequence: TGTGCCAGCAGCTCCAGGGGCCGGGAGACCACAGATACGCAGTATTTT.

The V and J genes are TRBV28 and TRBJ1-2; weak D call: TRBD1 (5 bases). The germline gives CDR1 MDHEN, CDR2 SYDVKM. The CDR3 loop spans 10 amino acids. The CDR3: CLSEGYGYTF. CDR3 coding DNA: TGTCTTTCCGAGGGGTATGGCTACACCTTC.

V is TRBV7-8 and J is TRBJ2-3, with D unclear. The germline V gene has CDR1 SGHVS and CDR2 FQNEAQ. The CDR3 length is 16 residues. V lost 1 base, J lost 0 bases, and 11 bases lay in between. The CDR3 protein is CASSLGAVTSTDTQYF. The CDR3 DNA follows: TGTGCCAGCAGCTTAGGGGCGGTAACTAGCACAGATACGCAGTATTTT.

V is TRBV7-9 and J is TRBJ2-7, with a tentative D call TRBD1 (7 bases). In germline, CDR1 is SEHNR, CDR2 FQNEAQ (reference sequence). The ends were cut back, 1 base at V and 4 bases at J, with 14 bases in the middle. CDR3 length equals 15 residues. The DNA for the CDR3 is TGTGCCAGCAGCTTAGAGGCAGGGGGGCCGTACGAGCAGTACTTC. Its protein is CASSLEAGGPYEQYF.

V is TRBV7-7 and J is TRBJ2-1; TRBD2 aligns across 9 bases. CDR3 length equals 16 residues. Germline V gene lookup returns CDR1 SSHAT and CDR2 FNYEAQ (reference sequence). The J segment lost 8 bases and the V segment lost 5 bases, leaving 13 bases of the junction unmatched. CDR3 sequence (DNA): TGTGCCAGCAGCCTACAGGGCGGGAGGGCCAGCGATGAGCAGTTCTTC. Translation gives CASSLQGGRASDEQFF.

The rearrangement links TRBV5-1 to TRBJ1-1; weak D call: TRBD1 (6 bases). CDR3 length: 15 residues. Germline CDR1 is SGHRS and CDR2 is YFSETQ. Trimming pared 3 bases from V and 3 bases from J, leaving 15 bases between. Here the CDR3 DNA reads TGCGCCAGCAGCTCAACAGGGTGGAGGGACACTGAAGCTTTCTTT. Its protein is CASSSTGWRDTEAFF. The variable domain in full, with the rest retrieved from reference TRBV5-1 and TRBJ1-1, is KAGVTQTPRYLIKTRGQQVTLSCSPISGHRSVSWYQQTPGQGLQFLFEYFSETQRNKGNFPGRFSGRQFSNSRSEMNVSTLELGDSALYLCASSSTGWRDTEAFFGQGTRLTVV.

The genes are TRBV11-2 and TRBJ2-3; 13 nucleotides align to TRBD2. J was trimmed by 4 bases and V by 6 bases; bases with no gene match: 4. The CDR3 totals 15 residues. Germline V CDR1 and CDR2: SGHAT, FQNNGV. The CDR3 loop is CASRRTSGSPDTQYF. DNA for the CDR3: TGTGCCAGCAGGAGGACTAGCGGGAGCCCAGATACGCAGTATTTT.

This clone was observed once. The chain links TRBV6-5 to TRBJ2-1, with 8 nucleotides matching TRBD1. This CDR3 has 15 amino acids. Germline V gives CDR1 MNHEY, CDR2 SVGAGI. V was pared by 2 bases and J by 3 bases, with 3 bases of the junction left unmatched. CDR3 amino acids: CASSYDRGNYNEQFF. The CDR3 DNA follows: TGTGCCAGCAGTTACGACAGGGGTAACTACAATGAGCAGTTCTTC.

This chain connects TRBV28 to TRBJ2-1; 10 bases line up with TRBD2. J gave up 8 bases and V 5 bases, and 15 bases lay outside the gene matches. The CDR3 contains 17 residues. From germline, CDR1 is MDHEN and CDR2 SYDVKM. CDR3 sequence (DNA): TGTGCCAGCAGTCGTATAGGACTAGCGGTACATCAGGATGAGCAGTTCTTC. It is translated as CASSRIGLAVHQDEQFF.

In the case of this clone: The same CDR3 is also encoded by other DNA sequences in this sample. The J gene is TRBJ2-3, the V gene TRBV18; D perhaps matches TRBD2 (6 bases). The CDR3 is 14 residues long. V was clipped by 3 bases and J by 4 bases, with 11 bases between them. The germline CDR1 and CDR2 sequences are KGHSH and LQKENI. CDR3 DNA: TGTGCCAGCTCACCCCTCGGGAGCCCAGATACGCAGTATTTT. Its translation: CASSPLGSPDTQYF.

V and J are TRBV5-1 and TRBJ2-1, with D perhaps matching TRBD1 (5 bases). The CDR3 runs 14 residues. V was pared by 0 bases and J by 12 bases, with 16 bases between. Germline V gives CDR1 SGHRS, CDR2 YFSETQ. The CDR3 DNA follows: TGCGCCAGCAGCTTGGCCGGCCCCAGGGCCTTGCAGTTCTTC. Protein sequence: CASSLAGPRALQFF.

The genes are TRBV29-1 and TRBJ1-1, with TRBD1 as a possible D gene (6 bases). The germline V gene encodes CDR1 SQVTM and CDR2 ANQGSEA. Trimming shortened V by 1 base and J by 1 base, and 10 bases separated the two germline ends. The CDR3 contains 14 residues. CDR3 amino acids: CSVEGGGANTEAFF. CDR3 nucleotide sequence: TGCAGCGTTGAAGGGGGGGGCGCGAACACTGAAGCTTTCTTT.

V is TRBV9 and J is TRBJ2-2, with TRBD1 matching over 8 bases. V lost 3 bases to trimming and J lost 4 bases; unmatched junction nucleotides: 5. The CDR3 sequence is 15 residues long. Per the germline V gene, CDR1 is SGDLS and CDR2 is YYNGEE. The chain's CDR3 is CASSGTGSGTGELFF. DNA of the CDR3: TGTGCCAGCAGCGGGACAGGGTCTGGCACCGGGGAGCTGTTTTTT. The full variable domain, rest sourced from reference TRBV9 and TRBJ2-2, is DSGVTQTPKHLITATGQRVTLRCSPRSGDLSVYWYQQSLDQGLQFLIQYYNGEERAKGNILERFSAQQFPDLHSELNLSSLELGDSALYFCASSGTGSGTGELFFGEGSRLTVL.

The chain uses TRBV11-3 and TRBJ2-2; possibly TRBD1 for D (5 bases). Trimming removed 6 bases from V and 1 base from J, with 6 bases in between. Germline loops: CDR1 SGHNT, CDR2 YENEEA. There are 13 residues in the CDR3. The CDR3 nucleotides are TGTGCCAGCAGGGGGCGGAACACCGGGGAGCTGTTTTTT. Its protein is CASRGRNTGELFF.

This chain connects TRBV7-6 to TRBJ2-2; possibly TRBD2 for D (6 bases). V dropped 0 bases and J dropped 7 bases, with 9 bases sitting between them. CDR1 is SGHVS and CDR2 is FNYEAQ in the germline V gene. The CDR3 length is 14 residues. CDR3 region: CASSLASRDGELFF. The CDR3 DNA follows: TGTGCCAGCAGCTTAGCGTCGCGGGACGGGGAGCTGTTTTTT.

The sample holds one count of this clone. The chain employs TRBV21-1 and TRBJ2-2. TRBV21-1 is a known pseudogene. There are 13 residues in the CDR3. CDR3 sequence reads: CASSTGDTGELFF. Here the CDR3 DNA reads TGTGCCAGCAGCACTGGGGACACCGGGGAGCTGTTTTTT.

The chain carries TRBV9 and TRBJ2-3; 8 nucleotides agree with TRBD2. The CDR3 totals 17 residues. Germline CDR1 is SGDLS and CDR2 is YYNGEE. Unmatched junction bases numbered 8, after V lost 0 bases and J lost 2 bases. The chain's CDR3 is CASSVVDSGANTDTQYF. CDR3 in DNA: TGTGCCAGCAGCGTAGTGGATAGCGGGGCCAACACAGATACGCAGTATTTT.